Listed below are T cell receptor beta chains from one sample, sequenced in a study of blood T cell repertoires in COVID-19. The table came from immunoSEQ multiplex PCR; TCRdb's copy has only in-frame clones and leaves some out. The profile shows 200,000 to 250,000 clones, 82% of them singletons. The sample was peripheral blood. All receptors come from a woman at least 80 years old with COVID-19, enrolled during active disease. Both conserved end residues are trimmed from each CDR3.

j_call v_call cdr3_aa
TRBJ2-2 TRBV7-3 ASSHLPGLAERGTGELF
TRBJ2-1 TRBV19 ASSPPSGRANSGEQF
TRBJ2-2 TRBV18 ASSPRGGAQGTGELF
TRBJ1-4 TRBV28 ASSLHKGLGEKLF
TRBJ2-1 TRBV11-3 ASSLRDSLNEQF
TRBJ1-1 TRBV2 ASSERGEGSTEAF
TRBJ1-1 TRBV6-5 ASSYAGVAEAF
TRBJ2-5 TRBV11-2 ASSLLGLLRVETQY
TRBJ2-1 TRBV6-2/TRBV6-3 ASSPSGTSLYNEQF
TRBJ2-4 TRBV24-1 ATSGAGAGAKNIQY
TRBJ2-7 TRBV5-1 ASSAGTSGVEQY
TRBJ1-1 TRBV7-3 ASSSLGTDRNTEAF
TRBJ1-5 TRBV6-2/TRBV6-3 ASSSKQRPRGNQPQH
TRBJ2-3 TRBV3-1/TRBV3-2 ASSQRIEPSTDTQY
TRBJ2-1 TRBV3-1/TRBV3-2 ASSDRLAGARSSYNEQF
TRBJ1-1 TRBV4-1 ASSQEALAKGMNTEAF
TRBJ2-7 TRBV5-1 ASSLSRGQHEQY
TRBJ1-1 TRBV30 ALTGGVDTEAF
TRBJ1-1 TRBV11-1 ASSPDLAPEAF
TRBJ1-6 TRBV11-2 ASSLVYRGNSPLH
TRBJ2-5 TRBV7-9 ASSLYGGDRAKETQY
TRBJ2-5 TRBV12-3/TRBV12-4 ASSLGATQY
TRBJ2-7 TRBV2 ASRLAEIYEQY
TRBJ1-3 TRBV30 AWSTGAGNTIY
TRBJ2-5 TRBV4-1 ASSHLSKELQETQY
TRBJ2-6 TRBV19 ASSMVHSGANVLT
TRBJ2-7 TRBV5-1 ASSFRAGGFNEQY
TRBJ1-3 TRBV3-1/TRBV3-2 ASSQGGGGGNTIY
TRBJ2-7 TRBV7-9 ASSPSGQGRYEQY
TRBJ1-3 TRBV28 ASSLGTGLGNTIY
TRBJ1-4 TRBV4-3 ASSQDWTDRGREKLF
TRBJ1-2 TRBV7-8 ASSSWGGGDYGYT
TRBJ1-4 TRBV4-1 ASSHPGGLEKLF
TRBJ2-5 TRBV2 ASSKSRETQY
TRBJ1-6 TRBV7-9 ASSFGGRGPNSPLH
TRBJ1-1 TRBV6-5 ASSTRTGFTEAF
TRBJ1-2 TRBV6-4 ASSDKGGASYGYT
TRBJ1-2 TRBV18 ASSPFHRTGIPAYGYT
TRBJ1-2 TRBV12-3/TRBV12-4 ASKGTPGGYT
TRBJ2-1 TRBV18 ASSPTGTSGNEQF
TRBJ1-1 TRBV7-3 ASSFQGDTEAF
TRBJ2-3 TRBV6-5 ASSYSTSASTDTQY
TRBJ2-5 TRBV18 ASSPLGQGQYQETQY
TRBJ1-1 TRBV7-3 ASSSGQNTEAF
TRBJ2-1 TRBV5-1 ASSLSGSYMEQF
TRBJ1-3 TRBV2 ASSGSRNTIY
TRBJ2-1 TRBV7-2 ASSSRGLAGGDEQF
TRBJ1-2 TRBV30 AWSRQGRAWNYGYT